This TCR beta chain was profiled in a study of shared clonotypes between healthy human individuals (dated by TCRdb to about 2020). A note on the overall study: The cohort included three men and a couple of women between 18 and 49 years of age. Per donor, three plates each were used for CD4 naive and CD4 memory, two for CD8 naive, and one for CD8 memory. To estimate repertoire size and how much clonotypes are shared between individuals, the study performed deep sequencing of blood TCR repertoires from a few healthy adults. Libraries were prepared and TCR repertoires were sequenced by different laboratories using diverse techniques, in order to increase sequencing depth and limit assay-specific biases. Each donor's leukapheresis produced roughly between roughly 0.85 and 10 billion PBMCs. The study at large found these results: Based on pairwise subsampling, the degree of clonotype sharing among donors was expected to be affected by sequencing depth. About 4.5% of naive CD4, 3.5% of naive CD8, 2.3% of memory CD4, and 0.4% of memory CD8 clonotypes were shared across several donors. Rarefaction of sorted-subset datasets indicated incomplete sequencing despite the large sequencing depth. Estimated clonotype richness was generally larger for naive than for memory subsets. The genetic and exposure-history diversity represented was limited by the small number of donors. Compared with non-shared clonotypes, clonotypes shared by all four sorted-subset donors had higher generation probabilities. Only blood was sampled, and tissue TCR repertoires likely differ from those in blood.

Healthy HIV-negative adults with no recently reported acute infections or vaccinations were included as donors. Only Caucasian adults living in Nashville, Tennessee, USA were represented among the donors. CD4+ T cells were enriched by magnetic negative selection, after which naive cells were positively selected on CD45RA and the negative fraction was taken as the memory subset. After blood collection by leukapheresis, PBMCs were isolated using Ficoll-Histopaque density gradient centrifugation and then cryopreserved in the vapor phase of liquid nitrogen. Purity and quantity of every magnetically sorted T cell population were checked by analytical flow cytometry. Genomic DNA was isolated from every sorted fraction and measured by UV absorbance on a Nanodrop 2000c. Concerning this clone itself: Its antigen is still unknown. Base qualities are not recorded, but no much larger clone differs from it by a single base.

Using the deep immunoSEQ assay, TCR CDR3 regions were amplified from genomic DNA by multiplex PCR. For each cell subset, the extracted genomic DNA was distributed evenly across all wells of several immunoSEQ 96-well plates, and each plate served as one replicate. For sorted subsets, 200 ng of genomic DNA, equivalent to around 30,000 T cell genomes, went into each replicate PCR. Purified libraries were quantified with a Qubit 3.0 fluorometer, sized on a Bioanalyzer 2100, and re-quantified with the KAPA Library Quantification kit. Every immunoSEQ 96-well plate was sequenced on a dedicated single-read 150-cycle Illumina NextSeq 550 flow cell. Processing in the source paper ran as follows. The immunoSEQ output contained only junctional sequences without quality scores, so filtering could not match that applied to full-length reads. Sequences were annotated with PyIR, a Python wrapper for IgBLAST v1.9, and V/J genes and CDR3 were assigned using IMGT germline references. Reads with weak V/J assignments (E-value above 1e-6), missing CDR3, stop codons, out-of-frame junctions, or ambiguous translated residues were removed. V3J clonotypes were defined as sequences sharing an identical inferred V gene, J gene, and CDR3 amino acid sequence. The percentage overlap between two repertoires was calculated by dividing the number of shared unique clonotypes by the size of the smaller repertoire. Richness of each repertoire was evaluated using RTK rarefaction, the Chao1 estimator, and Recon v2.1 estimates of unobserved clonotypes. For all TCRbeta clonotypes obtained by the gDNA method from a few donors, generation probabilities were computed with OLGA. The clones in this table, taken by TCRdb from immuneACCESS, are in-frame only. Not every clone is retained; where verified, under half of the shortfall comes from an unresolved V gene, and the cause of the rest is unknown. V and J calls plus clone size are reproduced from that table; the DNA served to infer D and trimming. In this sample the table shows roughly 1,500,000 clones, roughly 98% of which occur a single time. The leading ten clones occupy roughly 0.42% of the sample.

The CDR3 covers 16 residues, taking in both the cysteine and the phenylalanine. The DNA shown is the 48-base CDR3, in frame from base 1. In the germline V gene (reference sequence), CDR1 corresponds to SGHKS and CDR2 to YYEKEE. V is reduced by 1 base and J by 4 bases, leaving a spacing of 14 bases between them. This TCR derives from a young man in good health. What was sequenced was naive CD4+ T cells sorted from blood. The cell subset or site label on this specimen signifies: CD45RA+ positively selected. The chain was built from TRBV5-5 and TRBJ2-2, and the D gene may be TRBD1, 5 bases matching. The DNA reads TGTGCCAGCAGCTTGCGCCAGGGTCCTTTCACCGGGGAGCTGTTTTTT. Its protein is CASSLRQGPFTGELFF.